Below, 32 T cell receptor beta chains from the same sample are listed, as sequenced in a study of T cells in Graves' hyperthyroidism and ophthalmopathy. Amplification targeted TCR beta CDR3 regions from RNA transcripts. The HTBI primer set drove a first-round RT-PCR of the TCR CDR3. MiXCR was run by TCRdb on the multiplex PCR reads, yielding one entry per CDR3 protein. Among hundreds of thousands of distinct CDR3 sequences, around 15% were seen once, and the ten largest hold 3.5% to 4%. The material sequenced was blood. The source is a young woman with Graves' hyperthyroidism.

This clonotype was picked up one time. Given a much more abundant clone one base away, this may be a read error. The V and J genes are TRBV7-2 and TRBJ2-1, with D hard to call. The V gene lost 5 bases and the J gene lost 0 bases, with 11 bases spanning the gap. CDR1 SGHTA and CDR2 FQGNSA come from the germline V gene. This CDR3 region has 15 residues. The CDR3 coding sequence is TGTGCCAGCAGCCAAGAGGCGAGCTCCTACAATGAGCAGTTCTTC. Amino acids: CASSQEASSYNEQFF.

As for this clonotype: A much larger clone lies a single base off, so this may be a read error. The CDR3 here is CASGPGTGRYEQYF. CDR3 nucleotide sequence: TGTGCCAGCGGGCCCGGGACAGGGAGGTACGAGCAGTACTTC. The chain couples TRBV28 to TRBJ2-7, with TRBD1 matching over 9 bases. The CDR3 contains 14 residues. Germline assignment: CDR1 MDHEN and CDR2 SYDVKM. Losses at the gene ends were 8 bases for V and 4 bases for J; bases not matched to a gene: 9. The full variable domain, its missing parts supplied by reference TRBV28 and TRBJ2-7, is DVKVTQSSRYLVKRTGEKVFLECVQDMDHENMFWYRQDPGLGLRLIYFSYDVKMKEKGDIPEGYSVSREKKERFSLILESASTNQTSMYLCASGPGTGRYEQYFGPGTRLTVT.

A few counts support this clonotype. DNA of the CDR3: TGTGCCACCAGCGGACAGCTCGGCTCACCCCTCCACTTT. Translating it yields CATSGQLGSPLHF. The chain links TRBV15 to TRBJ1-6; D may be TRBD1 (6 bases). CDR3 length equals 13 residues. CDR1 LNHNV and CDR2 YYDKDF come from the germline V gene (reference sequence). Deletions cut 5 bases from V and 10 bases from J, with 12 bases between.

This clonotype was observed many times. The chain is built from TRBV12-3 or TRBV12-4 and TRBJ2-1, with D unresolved. V lost 0 bases and J 6 bases, leaving 6 bases between the germline ends. This CDR3 spans 13 amino acids. The CDR3 sequence is CASSLATSNEQFF. In DNA, the CDR3 is TGTGCCAGCAGTTTAGCGACCTCCAATGAGCAGTTCTTC.

The chain has TRBV10-3 and TRBJ2-7, with 11 positions matching TRBD2. The germline V gene has CDR1 ENHRY and CDR2 SYGVKD. V gave up 6 bases and J gave up 0 bases; unmatched junction bases: 1. This CDR3 contains 14 residues. This chain's CDR3 is CAIRGLADSYEQYF. CDR3 in DNA: TGTGCCATCAGGGGACTAGCGGACTCCTACGAGCAGTACTTC.

Comments on this clonotype: Because the CDR3's place on the DNA is in doubt, the DNA is left out and the CDR3 is given as listed by TCRdb. The chain employs TRBV27 and TRBJ1-4. The V gene's germline CDR1 is MNHEY and CDR2 SMNVEV (reference sequence). The CDR3 spans 15 residues, counting both ends. CDR3 residues: CASSSTDFGNEKLFF.

This clonotype showed up many times. The chain recombines TRBV28 with TRBJ1-4; possibly TRBD1 for D (5 bases). Germline CDR1 and CDR2: MDHEN and SYDVKM. V lost 5 bases and J 12 bases, leaving 10 bases between the germline ends. The CDR3 spans 11 residues. Written as DNA, the CDR3 is TGTGCCAGCAGTCGAGACAGTGAACTGTTTTTT. Protein product: CASSRDSELFF.

This sequence joins TRBV20-1 and TRBJ2-2; TRBD2 matches at 7 bases. The length of the CDR3 is 14 residues. Germline-derived CDR1 and CDR2 are DFQATT and SNEGSKA (reference sequence). V trimming: 2 bases; J trimming: 5 bases; junction bases outside the gene matches: 5. CDR3 nucleotide sequence: TGCAGTGCTAGACGGCGGGAGCTGACCGGGGAGCTGTTTTTT. It encodes CSARRRELTGELFF.

This clonotype was seen only a few times. This chain connects TRBV7-9 to TRBJ2-7; D not resolved. The germline V gene has CDR1 SEHNR and CDR2 FQNEAQ (reference sequence). CDR3 length equals 12 residues. The germline V and J ends were trimmed by 8 bases and 5 bases, with 13 bases remaining between them. CDR3 amino acids: CASCIQKDEQYF. The CDR3 DNA sequence: TGTGCCAGCTGTATTCAAAAGGACGAGCAGTACTTC.

At least ten counts were recorded for this clonotype. The chain is built from TRBV2 and TRBJ2-7; D might be TRBD1 (6 bases). This CDR3 region has 13 residues. The V gene's germline CDR1 is SNHLY and CDR2 FYNNEI. Trimming shortened V by 3 bases and J by 2 bases, and 8 bases separated the two germline ends. Here the CDR3 DNA reads TGTGCCAGCAGTGACGGACAGACCTACGAGCAGTACTTC. Protein sequence: CASSDGQTYEQYF. The full variable domain, completed using reference TRBV2 and TRBJ2-7, is EPEVTQTPSHQVTQMGQEVILRCVPISNHLYFYWYRQILGQKVEFLVSFYNNEISEKSEIFDDQFSVERPDGSNFTLKIRSTKLEDSAMYFCASSDGQTYEQYFGPGTRLTVT.

This clonotype was seen at least ten times. This chain joins TRBV7-6 and TRBJ2-1, with 8 bases identical to TRBD1. The CDR3 extends over 15 amino acids. J lost 8 bases, V lost 1 base, and 7 bases had no gene match. Germline assignment: CDR1 SGHVS and CDR2 FNYEAQ. CDR3 nucleotide sequence: TGTGCCAGCAGCTTAGAGACCCCGACAGGGGATGAGCAGTTCTTC. Translating it yields CASSLETPTGDEQFF.

In its sample, this clonotype was seen many times. J is TRBJ1-1 and V is TRBV28; 7 nucleotides match TRBD1. CDR1 and CDR2 (germline): MDHEN, SYDVKM. CDR3 length equals 17 residues. V lost 2 bases, J lost 4 bases, and 13 bases stayed unmatched. The CDR3 region is CASSLALTGWGSTEAFF. As DNA, the CDR3 is TGTGCCAGCAGTTTAGCCCTGACAGGGTGGGGGAGCACTGAAGCTTTCTTT.

This clonotype has a handful of counts. J is TRBJ2-4 and V is TRBV28; 9 positions match TRBD1. CDR1 is MDHEN, CDR2 SYDVKM, per germline. The CDR3 has 15 amino acids. The junction had 4 bases not matched to a gene; V was cut back by 4 bases and J by 3 bases. The CDR3, as DNA: TGTGCCAGCAGTTCCTTGGACAGGGGCAAAAACATTCAGTACTTC. It specifies CASSSLDRGKNIQYF.

The table lists this clonotype with many counts. V and J are TRBV11-3 and TRBJ2-5; 8 nucleotides match TRBD1. This CDR3 comprises 15 residues. Trimming removed 5 bases from V and 5 bases from J; junction bases left unmatched: 10. The germline V gene has CDR1 SGHNT and CDR2 YENEEA. The CDR3 region has the DNA TGTGCCAGCAGCCCAAACAGGGGGAGACGGGAGACCCAGTACTTC. It is translated as CASSPNRGRRETQYF.

This clonotype has a count of ten or more. The rearrangement links TRBV27 to TRBJ2-5, with 14 nucleotides matching TRBD2. The V gene end was trimmed by 6 bases and the J gene end by 3 bases; junction bases not matched to a gene: 18. This CDR3 comprises 20 residues. The germline V gene has CDR1 MNHEY and CDR2 SMNVEV (reference sequence). This CDR3 reads CASRPEPPGLAGALEETQYF. The DNA of the CDR3 is TGTGCCAGCAGACCGGAGCCACCGGGACTAGCGGGAGCATTGGAAGAGACCCAGTACTTC.

This clonotype occurred many times. This chain joins TRBV2 and TRBJ2-5, with TRBD1 as a possible D gene (6 bases). Looked up from germline, CDR1 is SNHLY and CDR2 is FYNNEI. CDR3 length equals 14 residues. V gave up 8 bases and J gave up 0 bases, with 13 bases separating them. Written as DNA, the CDR3 is TGTGCCAGCTCCAGGACAGAGTACCAAGAGACCCAGTACTTC. Translation: CASSRTEYQETQYF.

The V gene is TRBV6-6, the J gene TRBJ1-1; no clear D gene. The CDR3 is made up of 14 amino acids. The germline CDR1 and CDR2 sequences are MNHNY and SVGAGI (reference sequence). Trimming pared 2 bases from V and 4 bases from J, leaving 11 bases between. The CDR3 region is CASSYLRAGTEAFF. The CDR3 DNA reads as TGTGCCAGCAGTTACCTTAGGGCTGGCACTGAAGCTTTCTTT.

This clonotype was picked up many times. The chain combines TRBV29-1 with TRBJ2-1, with D perhaps TRBD1 (5 bases). The CDR3 loop spans 12 amino acids. With 2 bases removed from V and 6 bases from J, the gap between germline ends came to 8 bases. Germline assignment: CDR1 SQVTM and CDR2 ANQGSEA. The chain's CDR3 is CSVERRGNEQFF. CDR3 sequence (DNA): TGCAGCGTTGAACGTAGGGGCAATGAGCAGTTCTTC.

The rearrangement uses TRBV5-1 and TRBJ2-7, with 7 positions matching TRBD2. The CDR3 has 14 residues. The V and J ends lost 2 bases and 5 bases, in that order; junction bases with no gene match: 7. Germline assignment: CDR1 SGHRS and CDR2 YFSETQ. The CDR3 region is CASSFGAGSDEQYF. CDR3 in DNA: TGCGCCAGCAGCTTTGGAGCGGGATCGGACGAGCAGTACTTC.

This clonotype has ten or more counts. The chain uses TRBV7-8 and TRBJ2-3, with 7 positions matching TRBD1. Germline CDR1 is SGHVS and CDR2 is FQNEAQ. This CDR3 comprises 16 residues. Trimming removed 6 bases from V and 2 bases from J; junction bases left unmatched: 11. This CDR3 reads CASSWGRDRVTDTQYF. The CDR3 DNA sequence: TGTGCCAGCAGTTGGGGTCGGGACAGAGTCACAGATACGCAGTATTTT.

V and J are TRBV5-1 and TRBJ1-6, with D tentatively TRBD1 (6 bases). Germline CDR1 and CDR2: SGHRS and YFSETQ. V was shortened by 1 base and J by 7 bases, with 12 bases between the two germline ends. This CDR3 has 15 amino acids. In DNA form, the CDR3 reads TGCGCCAGCAGCTTGACGGGGGGCCCGAATTCACCCCTCCACTTT. Translating gives CASSLTGGPNSPLHF.

The gene calls are TRBV11-2 and TRBJ2-7, with a tentative D call TRBD1 (5 bases). The CDR3 has 14 amino acids. The germline CDR1 and CDR2 sequences are SGHAT and FQNNGV. Trimming took 5 bases from V and 4 from J, leaving 15 bases between them. The CDR3 DNA reads as TGTGCCAGCAGCCCTTTAGGGGCTCGGTACGAGCAGTACTTC. Its translation is CASSPLGARYEQYF.

This clonotype was seen ten or more times. This rearrangement joins TRBV7-2 to TRBJ2-7, with 10 bases aligning to TRBD1. Germline V gene lookup returns CDR1 SGHTA and CDR2 FQGNSA. V lost 1 base to trimming and J lost 3 bases; unmatched junction nucleotides: 6. The CDR3 covers 16 residues. CDR3: CASSLVLGQGGYEQYF. CDR3 in DNA: TGTGCCAGCAGCTTAGTGTTAGGACAGGGGGGCTACGAGCAGTACTTC.

Many counts were recorded for this clonotype. This chain links TRBV3-1 with TRBJ2-1; D unresolved. The length of the CDR3 is 14 residues. Germline V lookup: CDR1 LGHDT, CDR2 YNNKEL (reference sequence). V gave up 4 bases and J gave up 3 bases, with 10 bases separating them. Here the CDR3 reads CASSPQLNYNEQFF. For the CDR3, the DNA is TGTGCCAGCAGCCCACAGCTTAACTACAATGAGCAGTTCTTC.

This clonotype was picked up many times. The CDR3 protein is CASSPYQLAGGDGQFF. CDR3 DNA: TGTGCCAGCAGTCCCTACCAACTAGCGGGAGGGGACGGGCAGTTCTTC. This rearrangement joins TRBV27 to TRBJ2-1, with 13 positions matching TRBD2. Germline lookup yields CDR1 MNHEY and CDR2 SMNVEV (reference sequence). V was pared by 5 bases and J by 12 bases, with 13 bases of the junction left unmatched. The CDR3 length is 16 residues.

This clonotype has a count of ten or more. CDR3 sequence: CASSVGFSYEQYF. CDR3 bases: TGTGCCAGCAGCGTAGGATTTTCCTACGAGCAGTACTTC. V gene TRBV27 combines with J gene TRBJ2-7, with no clear D. Trimming stripped 6 bases from V and 1 base from J, with 10 bases between. The CDR3 sequence is 13 residues long. Germline CDR1 and CDR2: MNHEY and SMNVEV (reference sequence).

The chain combines TRBV5-5 with TRBJ2-2, with 8 bases aligning to TRBD2. The germline V gene encodes CDR1 SGHKS and CDR2 YYEKEE (reference sequence). CDR3 length equals 16 residues. The junction had 2 bases not matched to a gene; V was cut back by 0 bases and J by 1 base. The CDR3 loop is CASSLASGRNTGELFF. The CDR3 region has the DNA TGTGCCAGCAGCTTGGCTAGCGGGCGGAACACCGGGGAGCTGTTTTTT.

This clonotype showed up many times. The V and J genes are TRBV18 and TRBJ2-7, with D perhaps matching TRBD2 (5 bases). The CDR3 has 14 residues. The germline V gene has CDR1 KGHSH and CDR2 LQKENI. Deletions cut 0 bases from V and 3 bases from J, with 9 bases between. Here the CDR3 reads CASSPPPSNYEQYF. Written as DNA, the CDR3 is TGTGCCAGCTCACCACCGCCTAGCAACTACGAGCAGTACTTC.

As regards this clonotype: One end of the junction is discordant with germline, which a read error may explain. The V and J genes are TRBV29-1 and TRBJ2-1; 11 bases map to TRBD2. The CDR3 totals 15 residues. Germline V gene sequence: CDR1 SQVTM, CDR2 ANQGSEA. The CDR3 sequence is CSVEDSGRADYEQSF. The CDR3 region has the DNA TGCAGCGTTGAAGATAGCGGGAGGGCCGACTATGAGCAGTCCTTC.

The chain has TRBV29-1 and TRBJ1-1, with D hard to call. CDR3 length: 13 residues. Germline V gene data show CDR1 as SQVTM and CDR2 as ANQGSEA. Deletions cut 6 bases from V and 0 bases from J, with 11 bases between. This chain's CDR3 is CSVISSLNTEAFF. The CDR3, as DNA: TGCAGCGTCATATCGAGCTTGAACACTGAAGCTTTCTTT.

This clonotype was detected a few times. This rearrangement joins TRBV7-2 to TRBJ1-5; D remains unclear. The germline CDR1 and CDR2 sequences are SGHTA and FQGNSA. This CDR3 spans 14 amino acids. The V end was cut by 6 bases, the J end by 1 base, with 10 bases between. This chain's CDR3 is CASSYLGSNQPQHF. CDR3 DNA sequence: TGTGCCAGCAGTTACTTGGGGAGCAATCAGCCCCAGCATTTT.

This clonotype occurred many times. This sequence joins TRBV7-6 and TRBJ1-1; tentatively, D is TRBD1 (5 bases). Trimming removed 1 base at V and 6 bases at J, with 12 bases between. Germline loops: CDR1 SGHVS, CDR2 FNYEAQ. The CDR3 loop spans 14 amino acids. CDR3 in amino acids: CASSLVGGGAEAFF. The CDR3 nucleotides are TGTGCCAGCAGCTTAGTCGGCGGGGGAGCTGAAGCTTTCTTT.